This entry concerns a single T cell receptor (beta chain). V was clipped by 5 bases and J by 5 bases, with 13 bases between them. The CDR3 is made up of 13 amino acids. The V gene's germline CDR1 is SGHAT and CDR2 FQNNGV. This record comes from a study of blood T cell repertoires in COVID-19. As for the study in general: Italy, Spain and the United States were the sources of the convalescent and acute COVID-19 samples.

As processed by the authors: Counts of nucleated cells, estimated from reference gene primer amplification, were obtained. Assay used: immunoSEQ multiplex PCR; TCRdb lists only in-frame clones, some missing. The V and J calls and clone size were taken over from that table, and D and trimming were inferred from the DNA. In the table there are around 310,000 clones, 90% of which are singletons. The clonotype originates from a woman aged 40 to 50 with COVID-19, enrolled during active disease. Sequencing was performed on peripheral blood. The rearrangement links TRBV11-2 to TRBJ2-7; D is undetermined. CDR3 residues: CASSPRKIDEQYF. The CDR3 DNA reads as TGTGCCAGCAGCCCTAGAAAGATCGACGAGCAGTACTTC.